This TCR beta chain originates from a study of T-cell reconstitution after alpha-beta-depleted transplantation in children. Unique molecular identifiers were incorporated into the prepared TCRbeta library. TCRdb reanalysed the PCR reads using MiXCR and keeps one entry per CDR3 protein. The repertoire includes 450,000 to 600,000 distinct CDR3 sequences, about 10% of them detected once, and just over 2% sits in the top ten. This clonotype has a count of ten or more. Antigen unknown. V lost 6 bases and J lost 6, with 6 bases in between. Germline V CDR1 and CDR2: DFQATT, SNEGSKA (reference sequence). This CDR3 region has 10 residues. Study results and limitations: The study traced high day-60 TCRbeta diversity in some patients to surviving recipient T cells and thymic progenitors.

The specimen comprised PBMCs, sampled before TCRalphabeta/CD19-depleted stem cell transplant. This clonotype originated in a child aged 2-15 years with inherited bone marrow failure, due to receive a stem cell transplant. V and J are TRBV20-1 and TRBJ2-1; D uncertain. CDR3: CSAAPNEQFF. The CDR3 DNA reads as TGCAGTGCGGCCCCCAATGAGCAGTTCTTC.